A selection of T cell receptor beta chains follows, all from one sample in a study of blood T cell repertoires in COVID-19. The method was immunoSEQ multiplex PCR; TCRdb's version includes in-frame clones alone and lacks a portion of them. The sample gives around 270,000 clones, more than 85% of which show up once; about 2.5% is in the top ten. Input material: peripheral blood. The receptors come from a person aged 18 to 35 with COVID-19, enrolled during active disease. Each CDR3 is given with its conserved first and last residue. The D gene is left open where the match is weak. Rows may omit the clone size; those that give it use once, few, many or a size class.

j_call clone_size d_call v_call cdr3_nt cdr3_aa
TRBJ2-2 - TRBD1 TRBV12-5 TGTGCTAGTGGTTTGGGACAGGGGAACACCGGGGAGCTGTTTTTT CASGLGQGNTGELFF
TRBJ2-5 - TRBD2 TRBV7-9 TGTGCCAGCAGCTTAGTTTTGGGGCGGACTAGCGGGGGCCAAGAGACCCAGTACTTC CASSLVLGRTSGGQETQYF
TRBJ2-1 - - TRBV4-1 TGCGCCAGCAGCCTTGGACAGAACAATGAGCAGTTCTTC CASSLGQNNEQFF
TRBJ2-7 - TRBD2 TRBV5-8 TGTGCCAGCAGCTTGAGCGGGGCAGGTTACGCCGAGCAGTACTTC CASSLSGAGYAEQYF
TRBJ1-1 - TRBD1 TRBV7-3 TGTGCCAGCAGCTCCCAACCGGGACAGGGCCGAGAAGCTTTCTTT CASSSQPGQGREAFF
TRBJ2-3 - TRBD2 TRBV29-1 TGCAGCGCAGATAGCGGGCCTGGCACAGATACGCAGTATTTT CSADSGPGTDTQYF
TRBJ1-2 few TRBD1 TRBV27 TGTGCCAGCAGTTTATCTTGGGACAGGGGTCTAGGCTACACCTTC CASSLSWDRGLGYTF
TRBJ2-1 once TRBD2 TRBV7-9 TGTGCCAGCAGCCCCCAGGGGGGACTAGCGGTTAGTGAGCAGTTCTTC CASSPQGGLAVSEQFF
TRBJ2-7 once TRBD1 TRBV2 TGTGCCAGCAACCCTACAGGGGGAGACTCCTACGAGCAGTACTTC CASNPTGGDSYEQYF
TRBJ1-6 - TRBD1 TRBV19 TGTGCCAGTAGTGGCCGGGACAGGGCTAATTCACCCCTCCACTTT CASSGRDRANSPLHF